This TCR beta chain is from a study of a mutant IDH1 vaccine in newly diagnosed glioma. About the research overall: Earlier therapy was either radiotherapy, temozolomide, or both, and most got both.

Time point: week 47, end of study. All doses held 300 ug of mutant IDH1 20-mer peptide, with topical imiquimod. The CDR3 is 16 residues long. Trimming shortened V by 2 bases and J by 5 bases, and 19 bases separated the two germline ends. Germline-derived CDR1 and CDR2 are WSHSY and SAAADI. A note on this clone: The antigen remains unidentified.

Profiling relied on immunoSEQ multiplex PCR, and the TCRdb table lists in-frame clones only, not all of them. The profile covers roughly 46,000 clones, with roughly 84% appearing a single time and 3.5% to 4.5% taken by the ten largest. The V gene is TRBV10-2, the J gene TRBJ2-7, with D uncertain. The material sequenced was PBMCs, taken from a glioma patient whose treatment included an IDH1 peptide vaccine. This sequence was found in a woman aged 25 to 39 with glioma. Some clones in this sample may be carry-over from other donors' samples. The CDR3 is CASSEPEGMIKDEQYF. CDR3 in DNA: TGCGCCAGCAGTGAGCCAGAAGGGATGATAAAGGACGAGCAGTACTTC.